Below are 10 T cell receptor beta chains sequenced from a single sample in a study of blood T cell repertoires in COVID-19. Using immunoSEQ multiplex PCR, the repertoire was profiled, and TCRdb retains in-frame clones only, with some absent. Of hundreds of thousands of clones listed, 83% are singletons. Sequenced sample: peripheral blood. These receptors came from a woman aged 45-65 years with acute or convalescent COVID-19.

This rearrangement joins TRBV4-3 to TRBJ2-7; no clear D. V shed 5 bases and J shed 5 bases, with 13 bases lying between them. Looked up from germline, CDR1 is LGHNA and CDR2 is YSLEER. CDR3 size: 13 residues. The CDR3 DNA follows: TGCGCCAGCAGCGAGACTCGGTGGGACGAGCAGTACTTC. Residues: CASSETRWDEQYF.

Only a few counts were recorded for this clone. The chain uses TRBV10-3 and TRBJ2-3; D is perhaps TRBD2 (6 bases). In germline, CDR1 is ENHRY, CDR2 SYGVKD. The CDR3 loop spans 16 amino acids. The V and J ends lost 0 bases and 0 bases respectively, with 10 bases between them. The CDR3 loop is CAISESTGASTDTQYF. As DNA, the CDR3 is TGTGCCATCAGTGAGTCGACGGGAGCTAGCACAGATACGCAGTATTTT.

This clone was recorded a few times. This rearrangement joins TRBV2 to TRBJ1-2; D may be TRBD1 (6 bases). This CDR3 region has 13 residues. Germline assignment: CDR1 SNHLY and CDR2 FYNNEI. V was clipped by 4 bases and J by 3 bases, with 9 bases between them. The CDR3 DNA reads as TGTGCCAGCAGTGGGGACAACCACTATGGCTACACCTTC. It translates to CASSGDNHYGYTF.

The rearrangement uses TRBV3-1 (or the pseudogene TRBV3-2) and TRBJ1-2, with 7 bases aligning to TRBD1. The J segment lost 6 bases and the V segment lost 6 bases, leaving 4 bases of the junction unmatched. The length of the CDR3 is 12 residues. Germline CDR1 is LGHDT and CDR2 is YNNKEL (reference sequence). The CDR3 DNA reads TGTGCCAGCAGTCGGGACAGTCATGGCTACACCTTC. Amino acid sequence: CASSRDSHGYTF.

V and J are TRBV28 and TRBJ2-7; D call uncertain. CDR3 length: 14 amino acids. The germline V gene encodes CDR1 MDHEN and CDR2 SYDVKM. Trimming removed 2 bases at V and 3 bases at J, with 11 bases between. In nucleotides, the CDR3 is TGTGCCAGCAGTTTACCGTGGGCCCGCTACGAGCAGTACTTC. It encodes CASSLPWARYEQYF.

The V call is TRBV15, the J call TRBJ2-3, with a possible D match to TRBD1 (6 bases). V was trimmed by 0 bases and J by 6 bases, leaving 13 bases between them. Germline V gene data show CDR1 as LNHNV and CDR2 as YYDKDF (reference sequence). The CDR3 has 15 residues. The CDR3 region has the DNA TGTGCCACCAGCAGAGAACAGGGTCGAGGGGATACGCAGTATTTT. It encodes CATSREQGRGDTQYF.

This chain links TRBV6-5 with TRBJ2-7, with D possibly being TRBD1 (6 bases). The V and J ends lost 7 bases and 4 bases respectively, with 11 bases between them. The CDR3 totals 12 residues. Looked up from germline, CDR1 is MNHEY and CDR2 is SVGAGI. CDR3 sequence reads: CASTLDRYEQYF. The CDR3 bases are TGTGCCAGCACCTTGGACAGATACGAGCAGTACTTC.

About this clone: This CDR3 is also generated by other DNA sequences in the sample. The gene calls are TRBV7-2 and TRBJ1-1, with 7 bases lining up with TRBD1. With 7 bases clipped from V and 4 bases from J, the junction kept 15 bases outside the gene matches. This CDR3 is 16 amino acids long. Germline V gene lookup returns CDR1 SGHTA and CDR2 FQGNSA. CDR3 in DNA: TGTGCCAGCACGAAAATAGGAGGTAGGGGGCGCACTGAAGCTTTCTTT. As protein: CASTKIGGRGRTEAFF. Variable domain in full (rest from reference TRBV7-2 and TRBJ1-1): GAGVSQSPSNKVTEKGKDVELRCDPISGHTALYWYRQSLGQGLEFLIYFQGNSAPDKSGLPSDRFSAERTGGSVSTLTIQRTQQEDSAVYLCASTKIGGRGRTEAFFGQGTRLTVV.

This chain uses TRBV21-1 with TRBJ1-4; no check of the table's D call, TRBD1, against the DNA was made. TRBV21-1 is given as a pseudogene. The CDR3 is made up of 15 amino acids. In DNA, the CDR3 is TGTGCCAGCAGCAAAGGGCGACAGGAGAATGAAAAACTGTTTTTT. It translates to CASSKGRQENEKLFF.

The rearrangement joins TRBV7-8 to TRBJ1-1; 8 bases are a match to TRBD1. The CDR3 covers 16 residues. V trimming: 0 bases; J trimming: 4 bases; junction bases outside the gene matches: 7. CDR1 and CDR2 (germline): SGHVS, FQNEAQ. DNA of the CDR3: TGTGCCAGCAGCTTAGCGGACAGGGTAGGGGTCACTGAAGCTTTCTTT. Translation: CASSLADRVGVTEAFF.